The entry that follows covers one T cell receptor (beta chain) sequence. Its specificity is not known. The sample belongs to a study of human CD8 memory T cell subsets. Sequencing libraries of TCR beta were made by UMI-labeled 5' RACE. TCRdb processed the 5' RACE reads again and assigns one entry to each CDR3 protein, with no DNA. This sample's table reports roughly 4,000 distinct CDR3 sequences. Study-wide findings and caveats: Whereas effector memory cells differed, stem-like memory and precursor exhausted T cells had comparably high diversity.

CDR3 length: 15 residues. CDR1 and CDR2 (germline): MDHEN, SYDVKM. Sequencing input: CD8+ T cells from PBMCs. The TCR sequence derives from a human donor in good health. The chain couples TRBV28 to TRBJ1-1; TCRdb gives TRBD1 as the D gene, but with no DNA this cannot be confirmed. This chain's CDR3 is CASSPGDSLNTEAFF.